This T cell receptor beta chain was documented in a study of T cell responses to AZD1222 COVID-19 vaccine. Study-level points and caveats: Reports say nearly half of spike-specific TCRs go after unmutated variant regions.

This CDR3 is built from 15 residues. Trimming took 4 bases from V and 4 from J, leaving 16 bases between them. Germline CDR1 is SEHNR and CDR2 is FQNEAQ (reference sequence). Assay used: immunoSEQ multiplex PCR; TCRdb lists only in-frame clones, some missing. The sample yields fewer than 200,000 clones, around 88% seen once. About this clone: Its antigen is still unknown.

Material: peripheral blood, obtained 28 days after the second AZD1222 dose. The sequence came from an adult who received the AZD1222 COVID-19 vaccine. This chain uses TRBV7-9 with TRBJ2-5; possible D gene TRBD2, 5 bases. The CDR3 sequence: CASSSLPGLVETQYF. CDR3 bases: TGTGCCAGCAGCTCCTTACCCGGACTTGTAGAGACCCAGTACTTC. The full variable domain, completed using reference TRBV7-9 and TRBJ2-5, is DTGVSQNPRHKITKRGQNVTFRCDPISEHNRLYWYRQTLGQGPEFLTYFQNEAQLEKSRLLSDRFSAERPKGSFSTLEIQRTEQGDSAMYLCASSSLPGLVETQYFGPGTRLLVL.